The present T cell receptor beta chain was sequenced within a study of blood T cell repertoires in COVID-19. On the study more broadly: From the United States, Italy and Spain came samples of acute and convalescent COVID-19. The cDNA or gDNA used as material had been derived from T cells, B-cell-depleted T cells, or PBMCs.

Germline trimming cut 5 bases from V and 0 bases from J; bases unmatched to any gene: 5. CDR1 is SGHTA and CDR2 is FQGNSA in the germline V gene. The CDR3 runs 16 residues. Original processing notes: Nucleated cell number was recorded as an estimate derived from reference gene primer amplification. Here immunoSEQ multiplex PCR was the method, and the copy in TCRdb shows in-frame clones only, minus some. For V, J and clone size, that table is used; D and trimming come from the DNA. The sample gives fewer than 300,000 clones, about 85% of which show up once; roughly 0.94% is in the top ten. Sequences were obtained from peripheral blood. The receptor's source is a human donor with COVID-19, enrolled during active disease. The donor label of this sample is uncertain. The V gene is TRBV7-2, the J gene TRBJ2-1; 9 bases fit TRBD1. The CDR3 DNA reads as TGTGCCAGCAGCGCAACAGGGGGCGCCTCCTACAATGAGCAGTTCTTC. Translation: CASSATGGASYNEQFF.